The next 31 T cell receptor beta chains were all read from a single sample in a study of T cells in pancreatic ductal adenocarcinoma. Clones were sequenced by immunoSEQ multiplex PCR, and TCRdb holds only the in-frame ones, with some missing. The sample consists of about 97,000 clones, over 90% of them appearing once. Surgery without prior neoadjuvant therapy was the treatment of the selected pancreatic ductal adenocarcinoma patients. The source material was PBMCs. The source is a human donor with pancreatic ductal adenocarcinoma.

The chain uses TRBV4-3 and TRBJ2-1; 9 bases fit TRBD2. The CDR3 spans 19 residues. V was pared by 0 bases and J by 4 bases, with 13 bases of the junction left unmatched. Germline V gene lookup returns CDR1 LGHNA and CDR2 YSLEER. This chain's CDR3 is CASSQEDIGRLAEYNEQFF. The CDR3 nucleotides read TGCGCCAGCAGCCAAGAAGATATAGGGCGACTAGCGGAATACAATGAGCAGTTCTTC.

The CDR3 loop reads CASGRPLSYNEQFF. DNA for the CDR3: TGTGCCAGCGGGAGACCTTTAAGCTACAATGAGCAGTTCTTC. The V and J genes are TRBV19 and TRBJ2-1; D is perhaps TRBD2 (6 bases). Trimming shortened V by 9 bases and J by 3 bases, and 15 bases separated the two germline ends. Germline assignment: CDR1 LNHDA and CDR2 SQIVND (reference sequence). This CDR3 spans 14 amino acids.

The chain is built from TRBV6-5 and TRBJ2-5; D is uncertain. CDR3 length: 16 amino acids. Trimming took off 1 base at V and 2 bases at J, with 14 bases between the two ends. Per the germline V gene, CDR1 is MNHEY and CDR2 is SVGAGI. The CDR3 coding sequence is TGTGCCAGCAGTTACTTAGGCGGCAGAGAGCAAGAGACCCAGTACTTC. Amino acid sequence: CASSYLGGREQETQYF.

The rearrangement uses TRBV9 and TRBJ2-2, with 15 positions matching TRBD2. The CDR3 contains 16 residues. Unmatched junction bases numbered 5, after V lost 4 bases and J lost 7 bases. Germline lookup yields CDR1 SGDLS and CDR2 YYNGEE. CDR3 sequence: CASSPGTSGRIGELFF. DNA for the CDR3: TGTGCCAGCAGCCCCGGGACTAGCGGGAGGATCGGGGAGCTGTTTTTT.

V gene TRBV2 combines with J gene TRBJ2-5; TRBD2 is a possible D gene (7 bases). With 6 bases removed from V and 5 bases from J, the gap between germline ends came to 13 bases. The CDR3 sequence is 13 residues long. CDR1 is SNHLY and CDR2 is FYNNEI in the germline V gene. Here the CDR3 reads CASRRERGETQYF. CDR3 coding DNA: TGTGCCAGCAGGCGGGAGAGGGGGGAGACCCAGTACTTC.

This clone was detected a few times. In nucleotides, the CDR3 is TGCGCCAGCAGCTTGGACAGGGGTAGGGAGACCCAGTACTTC. Translating it yields CASSLDRGRETQYF. The chain recombines TRBV5-1 with TRBJ2-5; 7 bases line up with TRBD1. This CDR3 is built from 14 residues. Trimming at V came to 0 bases and at J to 5 bases, leaving 4 bases not matched to a gene. Germline V CDR1 and CDR2: SGHRS, YFSETQ. Complete variable domain (other parts from reference TRBV5-1 and TRBJ2-5): KAGVTQTPRYLIKTRGQQVTLSCSPISGHRSVSWYQQTPGQGLQFLFEYFSETQRNKGNFPGRFSGRQFSNSRSEMNVSTLELGDSALYLCASSLDRGRETQYFGPGTRLLVL.

The chain employs TRBV28 and TRBJ2-3, with D possibly matching TRBD2 (5 bases). CDR1 and CDR2 (germline): MDHEN, SYDVKM. V shed 7 bases and J shed 0 bases, with 8 bases lying between them. The CDR3 is 13 residues long. CDR3 DNA: TGTGCCAGCATTCGAGGGAGCACAGATACGCAGTATTTT. It codes for CASIRGSTDTQYF.

The chain combines TRBV6-4 with TRBJ2-5, with 10 bases lining up with TRBD2. The V segment lost 3 bases and the J segment 5 bases; nucleotides outside the gene matches: 6. Germline V gene lookup returns CDR1 MRHNA and CDR2 SNTAGT. CDR3 length: 15 amino acids. CDR3 sequence (DNA): TGTGCCAGCAGTGATACTAGCGGGGTCGGGGAGACCCAGTACTTC. Translated: CASSDTSGVGETQYF.

The J gene is TRBJ2-7, the V gene TRBV2; D perhaps matches TRBD2 (6 bases). Germline V gene lookup returns CDR1 SNHLY and CDR2 FYNNEI. The CDR3 sequence is 14 residues long. The germline V and J ends were trimmed by 1 base and 4 bases, with 11 bases remaining between them. This chain's CDR3 is CASSEGRADYEQYF. CDR3 coding DNA: TGTGCCAGCAGTGAAGGGAGGGCCGATTACGAGCAGTACTTC.

V and J are TRBV28 and TRBJ2-7; no firm D call. The ends were cut back, 9 bases at V and 2 bases at J, with 20 bases in the middle. Germline CDR1 and CDR2: MDHEN and SYDVKM. The CDR3 covers 15 residues. Written as DNA, the CDR3 is TGTGCCAGGCCCGCGCGGCACGAGTATACCTACGAGCAGTACTTC. Its protein product is CARPARHEYTYEQYF.

This clone came up once. The chain joins TRBV7-8 to TRBJ2-5, with D possibly TRBD2 on 5 matching bases. The germline V gene encodes CDR1 SGHVS and CDR2 FQNEAQ. The CDR3 is made up of 13 amino acids. V lost 3 bases and J lost 5, with 10 bases in between. CDR3 DNA: TGTGCCAGCAGCTTGGACTTCTACGAGACCCAGTACTTC. It translates to CASSLDFYETQYF.

V usage is TRBV19 and J usage is TRBJ2-3; 11 bases map to TRBD2. The trim removed 6 bases at V and 7 bases at J, leaving 9 bases unmatched. The CDR3 totals 15 residues. In germline, CDR1 is LNHDA, CDR2 SQIVND (reference sequence). CDR3 sequence: CASSEGTSGINTQYF. CDR3 DNA: TGTGCCAGTAGCGAAGGGACTAGCGGAATCAATACGCAGTATTTT. Full variable domain (outside the CDR3, taken from reference TRBV19 and TRBJ2-3): DGGITQSPKYLFRKEGQNVTLSCEQNLNHDAMYWYRQDPGQGLRLIYYSQIVNDFQKGDIAEGYSVSREKKESFPLTVTSAQKNPTAFYLCASSEGTSGINTQYFGPGTRLTVL.

The chain has TRBV5-5 and TRBJ1-3, with D possibly matching TRBD1 (5 bases). With 1 base removed from V and 4 bases from J, the gap between germline ends came to 12 bases. Germline V gene data show CDR1 as SGHKS and CDR2 as YYEKEE (reference sequence). This CDR3 is 15 amino acids long. This chain's CDR3 is CASSLTPDNGNTIYF. The CDR3, as DNA: TGTGCCAGCAGCTTGACACCGGACAACGGAAACACCATATATTTT.

This clone was seen just once. This chain joins TRBV7-2 and TRBJ2-1; D might be TRBD1 (5 bases). CDR1 is SGHTA, CDR2 FQGNSA, per germline. There are 15 residues in the CDR3. V gave up 1 base and J gave up 2 bases, with 9 bases separating them. This CDR3 is CASSLVGATYNEQFF. CDR3 nucleotides: TGTGCCAGCAGCTTAGTAGGGGCCACCTACAATGAGCAGTTCTTC.

CDR3 loop: CAITPGEMNTEAFF. The CDR3, as DNA: TGTGCCATCACCCCAGGGGAGATGAACACTGAAGCTTTCTTT. The chain recombines TRBV10-3 with TRBJ1-1, with D possibly being TRBD1 (6 bases). The CDR3 loop spans 14 amino acids. V shed 7 bases and J shed 0 bases, with 12 bases lying between them. Germline V lookup: CDR1 ENHRY, CDR2 SYGVKD.

The rearrangement uses TRBV20-1 and TRBJ1-1, with D uncertain. CDR3 length: 11 amino acids. The ends were cut back, 4 bases at V and 6 bases at J, with 9 bases in the middle. CDR1 and CDR2 from the germline V gene are DFQATT and SNEGSKA (reference sequence). CDR3 amino acids: CSATGPPEAFF. The CDR3 DNA reads TGCAGTGCTACAGGCCCGCCTGAAGCTTTCTTT.

V is TRBV5-6 and J is TRBJ2-3, with TRBD1 matching 8 bases. Germline V gene data show CDR1 as SGHDT and CDR2 as YYEEEE. The CDR3 spans 14 residues. V trimming: 5 bases; J trimming: 3 bases; junction bases outside the gene matches: 5. The CDR3, as DNA: TGTGCCAGCAGTTCAGGACAGGGAACAGATACGCAGTATTTT. Translated: CASSSGQGTDTQYF. Drawing the rest from reference TRBV5-6 and TRBJ2-3, the complete variable domain is DAGVTQSPTHLIKTRGQQVTLRCSPKSGHDTVSWYQQALGQGPQFIFQYYEEEERQRGNFPDRFSGHQFPNYSSELNVNALLLGDSALYLCASSSGQGTDTQYFGPGTRLTVL.

This chain links TRBV30 with TRBJ2-5; D perhaps matches TRBD2 (6 bases). V lost 6 bases to trimming and J lost 5 bases, with 19 bases between them. The germline gives CDR1 GTSNPN, CDR2 SVGIG (reference sequence). The CDR3 runs to 14 residues. The CDR3 loop is CACSGLPYGETQYF. The CDR3 coding sequence is TGTGCCTGTTCGGGACTCCCTTATGGGGAGACCCAGTACTTC.

V usage is TRBV18 and J usage is TRBJ2-5, with D perhaps TRBD2 (6 bases). V gave up 3 bases and J gave up 5 bases, with 10 bases separating them. The CDR3 runs 13 residues. CDR1 and CDR2 (germline): KGHSH, LQKENI. CDR3 loop: CASSPRDSETQYF. The CDR3, as DNA: TGTGCCAGCTCACCCAGGGACTCGGAGACCCAGTACTTC.

V and J are TRBV27 and TRBJ2-3, with TRBD2 matching over 11 bases. Germline V gene data show CDR1 as MNHEY and CDR2 as SMNVEV (reference sequence). This CDR3 spans 13 amino acids. V was pared by 6 bases and J by 4 bases, with 0 bases of the junction left unmatched. CDR3 sequence (DNA): TGTGCCAGCAGACTAGCGGGAGCAGATACGCAGTATTTT. It codes for CASRLAGADTQYF.

The chain links TRBV5-4 to TRBJ2-2; 7 bases match TRBD2. Germline CDR1 reads SGHNT; CDR2 reads YYREEE (reference sequence). J gave up 3 bases and V 3 bases, and 8 bases lay outside the gene matches. The CDR3 sequence is 16 residues long. The CDR3 DNA follows: TGTGCCAGCAGCTCCCTCTTGCGGGAGCACACCGGGGAGCTGTTTTTT. Translated: CASSSLLREHTGELFF. The full variable domain, its missing parts supplied by reference TRBV5-4 and TRBJ2-2, is ETGVTQSPTHLIKTRGQQVTLRCSSQSGHNTVSWYQQALGQGPQFIFQYYREEENGRGNFPPRFSGLQFPNYSSELNVNALELDDSALYLCASSSLLREHTGELFFGEGSRLTVL.

The chain recombines TRBV7-3 with TRBJ2-1, with TRBD2 matching over 11 bases. V was clipped by 5 bases and J by 1 base; unmatched bases: 4. CDR3 size: 16 residues. Germline V gives CDR1 SGHTA, CDR2 FQGTGA. The DNA of the CDR3 is TGTGCCAGCAGCAAATCTAGCGGGAGGTCCTACAATGAGCAGTTCTTC. It codes for CASSKSSGRSYNEQFF.

The V call is TRBV19, the J call TRBJ1-3; D might be TRBD1 (6 bases). Germline assignment: CDR1 LNHDA and CDR2 SQIVND (reference sequence). V lost 6 bases, J lost 8 bases, and 17 bases lay in between. CDR3 size: 14 residues. CDR3 in amino acids: CASSPTGTLDTIYF. The CDR3 coding sequence is TGTGCCAGTAGCCCGACAGGCACTTTGGACACCATATATTTT.

CDR3 sequence: CATAGLAGIEQFF. CDR3 nucleotides: TGTGCCACCGCAGGACTAGCGGGAATTGAGCAGTTCTTC. The chain recombines TRBV27 with TRBJ2-1; TRBD2 matches 12 bases. V lost 10 bases and J lost 9; bases outside the gene matches: 7. Germline CDR1 and CDR2: MNHEY and SMNVEV (reference sequence). The CDR3 contains 13 residues.

The table lists this clone with a count of one. This chain joins TRBV30 and TRBJ2-5, with unresolved D. The CDR3 contains 12 residues. Trimming removed 1 base at V and 6 bases at J, with 9 bases between. CDR1 is GTSNPN and CDR2 is SVGIG in the germline V gene (reference sequence). The CDR3 sequence is CAWSGAYKTQYF. The CDR3 nucleotides are TGTGCCTGGAGTGGGGCGTACAAGACCCAGTACTTC.

The chain couples TRBV28 to TRBJ2-5; D is perhaps TRBD2 (6 bases). Germline assignment: CDR1 MDHEN and CDR2 SYDVKM. CDR3 length: 16 residues. Between the trimmed V and J ends, which lost 4 bases and 1 base, there was a span of 16 bases. CDR3 nucleotide sequence: TGTGCCAGCAGTTCACCGCGAGGACTACTCCAAGAGACCCAGTACTTC. Protein sequence: CASSSPRGLLQETQYF.

V and J are TRBV15 and TRBJ1-1, with D possibly matching TRBD1 (6 bases). Trimming removed 4 bases at V and 4 bases at J, with 10 bases between. CDR1 and CDR2 from the germline V gene are LNHNV and YYDKDF (reference sequence). The CDR3 runs to 13 residues. CDR3 sequence (DNA): TGTGCCACCAGCAATGAGGGGGTCACTGAAGCTTTCTTT. Encoded protein: CATSNEGVTEAFF.

This clone was seen just once. The chain combines TRBV6-1 with TRBJ1-4, with TRBD1 matching 8 bases. CDR3 length equals 13 residues. V dropped 7 bases and J dropped 10; count of bases not matched to a gene: 8. Germline-derived CDR1 and CDR2 are MNHNS and SASEGT. The CDR3 coding sequence is TGTGCCAGCACCCCGGACAGGGATGGAAAACTGTTTTTT. Protein: CASTPDRDGKLFF.

This clone has more than one count but fewer than ten. The gene calls are TRBV9 and TRBJ1-1, with D unclear. V lost 0 bases to trimming and J lost 0 bases, with 9 bases between them. The length of the CDR3 is 15 residues. Per germline, CDR1 SGDLS and CDR2 YYNGEE. CDR3 bases: TGTGCCAGCAGCGTAGTTCAGCGACTGAACACTGAAGCTTTCTTT. This sequence encodes CASSVVQRLNTEAFF.

This clone was found a few times. CDR3 sequence (DNA): TGTGCCAGCTCACCTGAGCACAGCAGTGCCGGAAACACCATATATTTT. Protein: CASSPEHSSAGNTIYF. The rearrangement links TRBV18 to TRBJ1-3; unclear D gene. Per germline, CDR1 KGHSH and CDR2 LQKENI. Trimming pared 3 bases from V and 4 bases from J, leaving 16 bases between. CDR3 length: 16 amino acids. The full variable domain, its missing parts supplied by reference TRBV18 and TRBJ1-3, is NAGVMQNPRHLVRRRGQEARLRCSPMKGHSHVYWYRQLPEEGLKFMVYLQKENIIDESGMPKERFSAEFPKEGPSILRIQQVVRGDSAAYFCASSPEHSSAGNTIYFGEGSWLTVV.

The chain carries TRBV4-3 and TRBJ2-6; tentatively, D is TRBD1 (6 bases). The CDR3 runs 18 residues. Germline-derived CDR1 and CDR2 are LGHNA and YSLEER. Between the trimmed V and J ends, which lost 4 bases and 0 bases, there was a span of 16 bases. The chain's CDR3 is CASSLRTAVSSGANVLTF. CDR3 DNA sequence: TGCGCCAGCAGCCTCCGGACAGCAGTCTCCTCTGGGGCCAACGTCCTGACTTTC.